Detailed here is one T cell receptor beta chain. What it binds is unknown. These data belong to a study of cytomegalovirus exposure and HLA in healthy donors. About the research overall: Earlier, 200 million or so T cells were analyzed, and fewer than 120 million unique TCR beta sequences were found among them. General study points: Analysis was performed later, and it showed HLA-associated TCR beta chains to be more clonally expanded than equally common others. As was reported, the HLA-A and HLA-B alleles of most subjects were accurately predicted from TCR beta sequences. Common viral pathogens seemed to be connected with several of the most significant clusters, according to a later analysis.

A multiplex PCR was run with 60 Vbeta primers and 13 Jbeta primers. This table comes from immunoSEQ multiplex PCR, and its TCRdb copy is limited to in-frame clones, with some not included. The sample consists of under 200,000 clones, around 80% of them appearing once. The CDR3 runs to 17 residues. Trimming left V 0 bases short and J 6 bases short, with 19 bases between. The germline gives CDR1 MNHEY, CDR2 SMNVEV (reference sequence). V is TRBV27 and J is TRBJ2-3; D possibly corresponds to TRBD1 (6 bases). The sequence was obtained from a woman aged 25 to 39 in good health and CMV-seropositive. The sequencing input was PBMCs. CDR3 coding DNA: TGTGCCAGCAGTTTATCGGGGGCCTTCATCGGAAGGGATACGCAGTATTTT. This codes for CASSLSGAFIGRDTQYF.